The rows below give T cell receptor beta chains drawn from one sample of a study of T cell responses to AZD1222 COVID-19 vaccine. Sequencing used immunoSEQ multiplex PCR; TCRdb keeps in-frame clones, though not all of them. The repertoire holds around 80,000 clones, with 70% to 90% as singletons. This material consisted of peripheral blood, taken 28 days after the second AZD1222 dose. The receptor set was obtained from an adult who received the AZD1222 COVID-19 vaccine. Each CDR3 is given with its conserved first and last residue. A D gene is named only where the DNA matches it firmly. Size is stated for part of the rows, as once, few or many counts, or as a class when the clone is expanded.

>TRBV29-1|TRBJ2-7|NA|TRBD2
CSVEPGGGSYEQYF
TGCAGCGTTGAACCGGGAGGGGGTAGCTACGAGCAGTACTTC
>TRBV3-1/TRBV3-2|TRBJ2-7|NA|TRBD1
CASSQGGTGRYF
TGTGCCAGCAGCCAAGGGGGGACAGGGCGATACTTC
>TRBV19|TRBJ2-7|NA|NA
CASSMQGSSYEQYF
TGTGCCAGTAGTATGCAGGGAAGCTCCTACGAGCAGTACTTC
>TRBV7-8|TRBJ1-5|many|NA
CASSLDRAGLGSNQPQHF
TGTGCCAGCAGCTTAGATAGGGCAGGCCTGGGAAGCAATCAGCCCCAGCATTTT
>TRBV28|TRBJ1-6|NA|NA
CASIPGVGSYNSPLHF
TGTGCCAGCATTCCTGGGGTGGGCTCCTATAATTCACCCCTCCACTTT
>TRBV9|TRBJ1-3|NA|TRBD1
CASSVADRVSGNTIYF
TGTGCCAGCAGCGTTGCCGACAGGGTCTCTGGAAACACCATATATTTT
>TRBV5-6|TRBJ2-7|NA|NA
CASSYVALGSYEQYF
TGTGCCAGCAGCTATGTAGCTTTAGGGTCGTACGAGCAGTACTTC
>TRBV5-4|TRBJ2-7|NA|NA
CASSPNRVSYEQYF
TGTGCCAGCAGCCCCAACAGGGTTTCCTACGAGCAGTACTTC
>TRBV5-8|TRBJ2-5|NA|NA
CASSLALGQYF
TGTGCCAGCAGCTTGGCCCTGGGACAGTACTTC
>TRBV29-1|TRBJ1-5|NA|NA
CSAGQGQNQPQHF
TGCAGCGCGGGGCAGGGACAAAATCAGCCCCAGCATTTT
>TRBV27|TRBJ2-3|once|TRBD1
CASSLTGGPDTQYF
TGTGCCAGCAGTTTGACAGGGGGCCCAGATACGCAGTATTTT
>TRBV6-6|TRBJ2-7|NA|TRBD1
CASSYSTGQASYEQYF
TGTGCCAGCAGTTACTCGACGGGACAGGCCAGTTACGAGCAGTACTTC
>TRBV10-3|TRBJ2-1|once|TRBD2
CALSTSRGGSYNEQFF
TGTGCCTTATCAACCTCCCGGGGGGGCTCCTACAATGAGCAGTTCTTC
>TRBV2|TRBJ1-1|NA|NA
CASSEMGDAFF
TGTGCCAGCAGTGAAATGGGGGACGCTTTCTTT
>TRBV6-2/TRBV6-3|TRBJ2-1|once|NA
CASSYPDPYNEQFF
TGTGCCAGCAGCTATCCCGACCCCTACAATGAGCAGTTCTTC
>TRBV6-5|TRBJ1-2|NA|NA
CASSYSAGRSTRYTF
TGTGCCAGCAGTTACTCTGCGGGAAGGAGCACGCGCTACACCTTC
>TRBV4-1|TRBJ2-7|NA|TRBD2
CASSPPTSGGHEQYF
TGCGCCAGCAGCCCCCCGACTAGCGGGGGCCACGAGCAGTACTTC
>TRBV19|TRBJ1-5|once|NA
CASSSSRTDQPQHF
TGTGCCAGTAGTTCTAGCCGAACGGATCAGCCCCAGCATTTT
>TRBV5-1|TRBJ2-2|NA|TRBD2
CASSSHRGDTGELFF
TGCGCCAGCAGCTCGCATCGGGGGGACACCGGGGAGCTGTTTTTT
>TRBV5-1|TRBJ1-6|NA|TRBD1
CASSLGQGSSYNSPLHF
TGCGCCAGCAGCTTGGGACAGGGGAGCTCCTATAATTCACCCCTCCACTTT
>TRBV4-1|TRBJ2-7|NA|NA
CASSQEGLAGYYEQYF
TGCGCCAGCAGCCAAGAGGGGCTGGCGGGCTACTACGAGCAGTACTTC
>TRBV30|TRBJ2-1|NA|NA
CALNQQGGDEQFF
TGTGCCCTGAACCAACAGGGAGGCGATGAGCAGTTCTTC
>TRBV7-3|TRBJ2-5|NA|TRBD2
CASSSGLAGGQETQYF
TGTGCCAGCAGCTCCGGACTAGCGGGGGGGCAAGAGACCCAGTACTTC
>TRBV5-6|TRBJ1-5|NA|TRBD1
CASSLEGANNQPQHF
TGTGCCAGCAGCCTGGAGGGGGCGAACAATCAGCCCCAGCATTTT
>TRBV3-1/TRBV3-2|TRBJ2-3|NA|NA
CASSQGGVTQYF
TGTGCCAGCAGCCAAGGGGGAGTCACGCAGTATTTT
>TRBV27|TRBJ2-1|NA|NA
CASSPSWENEQFF
TGTGCCAGCAGTCCCAGCTGGGAAAATGAGCAGTTCTTC
>TRBV3-1/TRBV3-2|TRBJ2-3|NA|NA
CASSPLLGSSTDTQYF
TGTGCCAGCAGCCCCCTCCTAGGTTCTAGCACAGATACGCAGTATTTT
>TRBV3-1/TRBV3-2|TRBJ1-1|NA|NA
CASSQDRRDTEAFF
TGTGCCAGCAGCCAAGACAGGAGGGACACTGAAGCTTTCTTT
>TRBV3-1/TRBV3-2|TRBJ2-5|NA|TRBD2
CASSQGTSGGQETQYF
TGTGCCAGCAGCCAAGGGACTAGCGGGGGCCAAGAGACCCAGTACTTC
>TRBV15|TRBJ1-1|NA|TRBD1
CATSTGTGNTEAFF
TGTGCCACCAGCACTGGGACAGGGAACACTGAAGCTTTCTTT
>TRBV7-9|TRBJ1-4|NA|NA
CASSPDGVEKLFF
TGTGCCAGCAGCCCAGACGGGGTTGAAAAACTGTTTTTT
>TRBV28|TRBJ1-5|NA|NA
CASSRDGNQPQHF
TGTGCCAGCAGTCGGGATGGCAATCAGCCCCAGCATTTT
>TRBV6-5|TRBJ1-1|NA|NA
CASILRGEAFF
TGTGCCAGCATTTTACGGGGTGAAGCTTTCTTT
>TRBV3-1/TRBV3-2|TRBJ2-3|NA|NA
CASSTFQGLGADTQYF
TGTGCCAGCAGCACATTTCAGGGGTTAGGGGCAGATACGCAGTATTTT
>TRBV6-1|TRBJ1-3|NA|NA
CASSEAQGVGNTIYF
TGTGCCAGCAGTGAAGCTCAGGGTGTGGGAAACACCATATATTTT
>TRBV7-8|TRBJ2-3|NA|NA
CASSLAIRTDTQYF
TGTGCCAGCAGCTTAGCAATCCGCACAGATACGCAGTATTTT
>TRBV30|TRBJ2-4|NA|NA
CAWTTGDAKNIQYF
TGTGCCTGGACGACCGGGGATGCCAAAAACATTCAGTACTTC
>TRBV5-1|TRBJ2-3|NA|TRBD1
CASSRDRTDTQYF
TGCGCCAGCAGTAGGGACAGAACAGATACGCAGTATTTT
>TRBV6-5|TRBJ2-3|NA|TRBD2
CASSRSGGEKDTQYF
TGTGCCAGCAGTCGGAGCGGGGGGGAAAAAGATACGCAGTATTTT
>TRBV19|TRBJ2-5|NA|NA
CASSHRVQETQYF
TGTGCCAGTAGCCACAGGGTCCAAGAGACCCAGTACTTC
>TRBV11-3|TRBJ2-2|NA|NA
CASSSNTGELFF
TGTGCCAGCAGCTCGAACACCGGGGAGCTGTTTTTT
>TRBV2|TRBJ2-7|NA|TRBD2
CASSEARVAGGNYEQYF
TGTGCCAGCAGTGAAGCGCGGGTAGCGGGGGGAAACTACGAGCAGTACTTC
>TRBV7-9|TRBJ1-3|NA|NA
CASSLTGGVGNTIYF
TGTGCCAGCAGCTTAACGGGGGGCGTAGGAAACACCATATATTTT
>TRBV29-1|TRBJ1-1|NA|NA
CSAGQPSTEAFF
TGCAGCGCTGGACAGCCTAGCACTGAAGCTTTCTTT
>TRBV5-6|TRBJ2-7|NA|NA
CASSTQHFGDYEQYF
TGTGCCAGCAGCACCCAGCACTTCGGAGACTACGAGCAGTACTTC
>TRBV11-2|TRBJ2-1|NA|NA
CASSPDSREQFF
TGTGCCAGCAGCCCGGACTCCCGTGAGCAGTTCTTC
>TRBV15|TRBJ1-6|NA|NA
CATSRGTLSPLHF
TGTGCCACCAGCAGGGGGACCCTTTCACCCCTCCACTTT
>TRBV6-5|TRBJ1-5|NA|TRBD1
CASSQDREPSWPQHF
TGTGCCAGCAGTCAGGACAGGGAACCCTCTTGGCCCCAGCATTTT
>TRBV6-5|TRBJ2-5|NA|NA
CASSSQHQETQYF
TGTGCCAGCAGTAGTCAGCACCAAGAGACCCAGTACTTC
>TRBV6-5|TRBJ1-3|NA|NA
CASSYRDGPGGNTIYF
TGTGCCAGCAGTTACCGGGACGGCCCCGGTGGAAACACCATATATTTT
>TRBV28|TRBJ1-5|NA|NA
CASRPPQANQPQHF
TGTGCCAGCAGACCCCCACAGGCCAATCAGCCCCAGCATTTT
>TRBV5-1|TRBJ2-7|once|NA
CASSFGTRPYEQYF
TGCGCCAGCAGCTTCGGGACGCGACCCTACGAGCAGTACTTC
>TRBV5-4|TRBJ1-1|NA|TRBD1
CASSSGQVNTEAFF
TGTGCCAGCAGTTCTGGACAGGTAAATACTGAAGCTTTCTTT
>TRBV28|TRBJ2-7|NA|NA
CASSPPRSYASYEQYF
TGTGCCAGCAGCCCCCCCCGGAGCTATGCATCCTACGAGCAGTACTTC
>TRBV4-1|TRBJ2-7|NA|TRBD1
CASSQSGQGTRYEQYF
TGCGCCAGCAGCCAAAGTGGACAGGGTACGAGGTACGAGCAGTACTTC
>TRBV11-1|TRBJ1-2|NA|TRBD1
CARKDGVRGKGYGYTF
TGTGCCAGGAAAGATGGAGTCAGGGGGAAGGGCTATGGCTACACCTTC
>TRBV7-2|TRBJ1-1|few|TRBD1
CASSLRSQGMNTEAFF
TGTGCCAGCAGCTTACGGTCACAGGGGATGAACACTGAAGCTTTCTTT
>TRBV19|TRBJ1-6|NA|NA
CASSNNSPLHF
TGTGCCAGTAGTAATAATTCACCCCTCCACTTT
>TRBV6-5|TRBJ2-3|NA|NA
CASTIRGSADTQYF
TGTGCCAGCACTATACGAGGTAGCGCAGATACGCAGTATTTT
>TRBV27|TRBJ2-1|NA|TRBD2
CASSFSGVEQFF
TGTGCCAGCAGTTTTAGCGGGGTTGAGCAGTTCTTC